This entry features one T cell receptor beta chain sequence. In the authors' methods: Nucleated cell number was recorded as an estimate derived from reference gene primer amplification. Data came from immunoSEQ multiplex PCR; TCRdb stores just in-frame clones and leaves some out. Clonal size and the V and J genes are those of that table, whereas D and trimming came from the DNA. In the table there are 120,000 or so clones, roughly 90% of which are singletons. This entry is derived from a study of blood T cell repertoires in COVID-19. Study summary: Samples taken during acute and convalescent COVID-19 were collected in the United States, Italy and Spain. T cells, B-cell-depleted T cells, or PBMCs supplied cDNA or gDNA.

V lost 2 bases to trimming and J lost 4 bases; unmatched junction nucleotides: 8. The CDR3 is 15 residues long. The V gene's germline CDR1 is SGHRS and CDR2 YFSETQ. The sample comprised peripheral blood. This sequence originates from a man between 65 and 85 years old who had recovered from COVID-19. V usage is TRBV5-1 and J usage is TRBJ1-1, with 7 bases aligning to TRBD1. CDR3 amino acids: CASSLTGQVGTEAFF. The CDR3 region has the DNA TGCGCCAGCAGCTTAACCGGACAGGTCGGCACTGAAGCTTTCTTT. The whole variable domain, remainder taken from reference TRBV5-1 and TRBJ1-1, is KAGVTQTPRYLIKTRGQQVTLSCSPISGHRSVSWYQQTPGQGLQFLFEYFSETQRNKGNFPGRFSGRQFSNSRSEMNVSTLELGDSALYLCASSLTGQVGTEAFFGQGTRLTVV.